This T cell receptor (beta chain) originates from a study of T cells in localized non-small cell lung cancer. This table comes from immunoSEQ multiplex PCR, and its TCRdb copy is limited to in-frame clones, with some not included. The repertoire includes about 77,000 clones, 88% of them detected once, and less than 25% sits in the top ten. This receptor was obtained from a woman aged 40 to 75 with stage I squamous cell lung carcinoma. The material was peripheral blood, obtained before any cancer treatment.

This CDR3 reads CASSLFKRAGREQYF. CDR3 DNA sequence: TGTGCCAGCAGTTTATTCAAGCGGGCTGGTCGCGAGCAGTACTTC. This chain connects TRBV27 to TRBJ2-7, with D perhaps matching TRBD2 (6 bases). V lost 1 base to trimming and J lost 6 bases, with 16 bases between them. Germline V gives CDR1 MNHEY, CDR2 SMNVEV (reference sequence). The CDR3 has 15 amino acids.